The clone carrying this T cell receptor (beta chain) has a handful of counts. This CDR3 comprises 14 residues. CDR1 DFQATT and CDR2 SNEGSKA come from the germline V gene (reference sequence). The V end was cut by 0 bases, the J end by 5 bases, with 13 bases between. This sample was included in a study of response to subunit inactivated influenza vaccine. Via MiXCR, TCRdb re-called the RT-PCR reads, giving one row per CDR3 protein. Altogether about 500,000 distinct CDR3 sequences are present, 15% to 20% being singletons, with the ten largest covering 3% to 3.5%. The chain couples TRBV20-1 to TRBJ1-1, with D unclear. The sample consisted of CD4+ T cells sorted from PBMCs, taken roughly 24 months after vaccination. This TCR was recovered from a man aged 45 to 70 who received an inactivated influenza vaccine. CDR3 bases: TGCAGTGCTAGAGATTTCGACCTGGGGACTGAAGCTTTCTTT. Amino acid sequence: CSARDFDLGTEAFF.